This is a list of T cell receptor beta chains from one sample in a study of radiation and T cells in renal cell carcinoma. The table came from immunoSEQ multiplex PCR; TCRdb's copy has only in-frame clones and leaves some out. The table records 70,000 to 100,000 clones, about 79% of them present only once. The source material was blood, sampled from a patient whose treatment included radiotherapy and nephrectomy. All receptors come from a man aged 60 to 75 with renal cell carcinoma. Each CDR3 is given with its conserved first and last residue. Fields, in order: CDR3 protein, J gene, V gene, clone size. Clone size is not always given. Where it is, it says once, few, many or a class for expanded clones.

CDR3 protein: CASSLGGLGTYEQYF
J gene: TRBJ2-7
V gene: TRBV5-1
clone size: -

CDR3 protein: CASSVSGGGTNTGELFF
J gene: TRBJ2-2
V gene: TRBV7-9
clone size: -

CDR3 protein: CASSQDLLASGGLGSQYF
J gene: TRBJ2-3
V gene: TRBV4-1
clone size: -

CDR3 protein: CASSLSEPYEQYF
J gene: TRBJ2-7
V gene: TRBV27
clone size: -

CDR3 protein: CASSSRGGNEKLFF
J gene: TRBJ1-4
V gene: TRBV27
clone size: -

CDR3 protein: CSARGGQPGAF
J gene: TRBJ1-2
V gene: TRBV20-1
clone size: few

CDR3 protein: CASSEVGGETQYF
J gene: TRBJ2-5
V gene: TRBV10-2
clone size: -

CDR3 protein: CASSEAGFSYEQYF
J gene: TRBJ2-7
V gene: TRBV6-1
clone size: -

CDR3 protein: CASSRLPGGAYEQYF
J gene: TRBJ2-7
V gene: TRBV4-1
clone size: -

CDR3 protein: CASSSLGIVSGRGYEQYF
J gene: TRBJ2-7
V gene: TRBV5-1
clone size: once

CDR3 protein: CASSYVGTSARGEQFF
J gene: TRBJ2-1
V gene: TRBV19
clone size: -

CDR3 protein: CASSSDRGSGGYTF
J gene: TRBJ1-2
V gene: TRBV5-1
clone size: -

CDR3 protein: CASKGSGRNEQFF
J gene: TRBJ2-1
V gene: TRBV13
clone size: -

CDR3 protein: CASSIDVVGYTEAFF
J gene: TRBJ1-1
V gene: TRBV19
clone size: -

CDR3 protein: CASSSPSQSGHSSYNEQFF
J gene: TRBJ2-1
V gene: TRBV7-6
clone size: -

CDR3 protein: CATSRDTSGDTQDIQYF
J gene: TRBJ2-4
V gene: TRBV15
clone size: -

CDR3 protein: CASSSQGADTQYF
J gene: TRBJ2-3
V gene: TRBV5-4
clone size: few

CDR3 protein: CASTPSGRTTEAFF
J gene: TRBJ1-1
V gene: TRBV9
clone size: -

CDR3 protein: CASSLSGRNTEAFF
J gene: TRBJ1-1
V gene: TRBV5-5
clone size: -

CDR3 protein: CASSYEAGRVYEQYF
J gene: TRBJ2-7
V gene: TRBV6-5
clone size: -

CDR3 protein: CASMQGSTGELFF
J gene: TRBJ2-2
V gene: TRBV5-1
clone size: -

CDR3 protein: CASTHPMANTEAFF
J gene: TRBJ1-1
V gene: TRBV16
clone size: -

CDR3 protein: CASSLEVRGIGEAFF
J gene: TRBJ1-1
V gene: TRBV5-1
clone size: -

CDR3 protein: CASTRTGDYGYTF
J gene: TRBJ1-2
V gene: TRBV28
clone size: few

CDR3 protein: CASSSAGGTYNEQFF
J gene: TRBJ2-1
V gene: TRBV5-4
clone size: -

CDR3 protein: CASSLGRNTEAFF
J gene: TRBJ1-1
V gene: TRBV7-6
clone size: -

CDR3 protein: CSVVSRLAGGNSNTGELFF
J gene: TRBJ2-2
V gene: TRBV29-1
clone size: -

CDR3 protein: CASRDSGTSKADTQYF
J gene: TRBJ2-3
V gene: TRBV19
clone size: once

CDR3 protein: CASSSPPGQGGSYNEQFF
J gene: TRBJ2-1
V gene: TRBV7-9
clone size: once

CDR3 protein: CASSPGERWSYGYTF
J gene: TRBJ1-2
V gene: TRBV6-6
clone size: -

CDR3 protein: CASSSIGGAKNIQYF
J gene: TRBJ2-4
V gene: TRBV28
clone size: -

CDR3 protein: CASSVLWGELFF
J gene: TRBJ2-2
V gene: TRBV7-2
clone size: -

CDR3 protein: CASSFLETQYF
J gene: TRBJ2-5
V gene: TRBV7-6
clone size: -

CDR3 protein: CSVVTGGAGEAFF
J gene: TRBJ1-1
V gene: TRBV29-1
clone size: -

CDR3 protein: CASSLGETQYF
J gene: TRBJ2-5
V gene: TRBV4-3
clone size: few

CDR3 protein: CASSLVNGELFF
J gene: TRBJ2-2
V gene: TRBV5-1
clone size: many

CDR3 protein: CASTPGSGRADTQYF
J gene: TRBJ2-3
V gene: TRBV19
clone size: -

CDR3 protein: CAWRGGYRPSYEQYF
J gene: TRBJ2-7
V gene: TRBV30
clone size: -

CDR3 protein: CASSLGGPGNREKLFF
J gene: TRBJ1-4
V gene: TRBV7-8
clone size: few

CDR3 protein: CASSSGRNYEQYF
J gene: TRBJ2-7
V gene: TRBV6-5
clone size: many

CDR3 protein: CASSLDLNTEAFF
J gene: TRBJ1-1
V gene: TRBV5-1
clone size: -

CDR3 protein: CASSQGWAGGGNEQFF
J gene: TRBJ2-1
V gene: TRBV4-3
clone size: -

CDR3 protein: CASSLTAYGYTF
J gene: TRBJ1-2
V gene: TRBV28
clone size: -

CDR3 protein: CASSLTTGGQPQHF
J gene: TRBJ1-5
V gene: TRBV28
clone size: -

CDR3 protein: CASSSGQNNSPLHF
J gene: TRBJ1-6
V gene: TRBV18
clone size: -

CDR3 protein: CASSRQETQYF
J gene: TRBJ2-5
V gene: TRBV7-6
clone size: few

CDR3 protein: CASSLNSYEQYF
J gene: TRBJ2-7
V gene: TRBV5-1
clone size: -

CDR3 protein: CASSGGQMNTEAFF
J gene: TRBJ1-1
V gene: TRBV5-1
clone size: -

CDR3 protein: CASSVGPHGNYEQYF
J gene: TRBJ2-7
V gene: TRBV9
clone size: once

CDR3 protein: CSARPGEEQYF
J gene: TRBJ2-7
V gene: TRBV20-1
clone size: -

CDR3 protein: CASSQSSSTGGTDTQYF
J gene: TRBJ2-3
V gene: TRBV23-1
clone size: few